This is a list of T cell receptor beta chains from one sample in a study of early T cells in non-severe SARS-CoV-2 infection. TCRdb used MiXCR to reprocess the 5' RACE reads, holding one entry per CDR3 protein. Of 45,000 to 60,000 distinct CDR3 sequences in the sample, over 7% are singletons; the top ten hold less than 25%. Sequencing was carried out using whole blood. The receptor set was obtained from an adult who was a healthcare worker with PCR-confirmed SARS-CoV-2 infection or an uninfected control (not recorded which). The CDR3 runs from the conserved cysteine through the conserved F or W. D genes are given only for firm matches. The listing skips clone size in some rows; elsewhere it reads once, few, many or a size class.

V,J,size,D,CDR3,DNA
TRBV29-1,TRBJ2-1,NA,NA,CSVERVSSSNEQFF,TGCAGCGTTGAAAGGGTGTCGTCTTCCAATGAGCAGTTCTTC
TRBV18,TRBJ2-7,NA,NA,CASSPREGTPYEQYF,TGTGCCAGCTCACCAAGAGAGGGAACCCCCTACGAGCAGTACTTC
TRBV27,TRBJ1-6,few,NA,CASSSTYLGYSPLHF,TGTGCCAGCAGTTCGACATATCTTGGGTATTCACCCCTCCACTTT
TRBV7-2,TRBJ1-6,NA,NA,CASSLITVSPLHF,TGTGCCAGCAGCTTAATAACTGTTTCACCCCTCCACTTT
TRBV12-3/TRBV12-4,TRBJ1-6,few,TRBD1,CASSLGTGGRSPLHF,TGTGCCAGCAGTTTGGGAACAGGGGGACGGTCACCCCTCCACTTT
TRBV9,TRBJ1-4,many,NA,CASSVSVNEKLFF,TGTGCCAGCAGCGTGTCAGTTAATGAAAAACTGTTTTTT
TRBV5-4,TRBJ2-3,NA,TRBD2,CASSPGTSSDTQYF,TGTGCCAGCAGCCCGGGGACTAGCTCGGATACGCAGTATTTT
TRBV29-1,TRBJ1-1,NA,NA,CSAWDGIDTEAFF,TGCAGCGCCTGGGACGGGATTGACACTGAAGCTTTCTTT
TRBV18,TRBJ1-1,many,NA,CASSPLGYAEAFF,TGTGCCAGCTCACCCCTAGGTTACGCTGAAGCTTTCTTT
TRBV6-4,TRBJ1-5,NA,NA,CANWAEPTPQHF,TGTGCCAACTGGGCTGAGCCCACGCCCCAGCATTTT
TRBV12-3/TRBV12-4,TRBJ2-1,NA,TRBD2,CASSLVAGPYNEQFF,TGTGCCAGCAGTTTAGTAGCGGGGCCGTACAATGAGCAGTTCTTC
TRBV5-5,TRBJ1-2,few,NA,CASSLQGSGGYTF,TGTGCCAGCAGCCTTCAGGGAAGCGGTGGCTACACCTTC
TRBV5-1,TRBJ2-3,many,TRBD2,CASSLDSSGVRTDTQYF,TGCGCCAGCAGCTTGGACAGTAGCGGGGTGCGCACAGATACGCAGTATTTT
TRBV10-3,TRBJ2-1,many,NA,CAIGQDLDNEQFF,TGTGCCATCGGCCAGGACCTAGACAATGAGCAGTTCTTC
TRBV24-1,TRBJ2-3,NA,NA,CATSPTGGTDTQYF,TGTGCCACCAGTCCTACCGGGGGCACAGATACGCAGTATTTT
TRBV4-2,TRBJ1-1,many,NA,CASSQQAGTEAFF,TGTGCCAGCAGCCAGCAGGCAGGGACTGAAGCTTTCTTT
TRBV20-1,TRBJ1-1,few,NA,CSARDRKIFTEAFF,TGCAGTGCTAGAGATCGGAAGATATTCACTGAAGCTTTCTTT
TRBV6-1,TRBJ2-2,few,NA,CASSDASITGELFF,TGTGCCAGCAGTGATGCCAGCATCACCGGGGAGCTGTTTTTT
TRBV5-1,TRBJ1-5,NA,NA,CASRTNQPQHF,TGCGCCAGCAGAACTAATCAGCCCCAGCATTTT
TRBV6-6,TRBJ2-5,NA,TRBD1,CASLGQGRETQYF,TGTGCCAGCCTCGGACAGGGTAGAGAGACCCAGTACTTC
TRBV16,TRBJ1-2,many,NA,CASSQSSGYGYTF,TGTGCCAGCAGCCAATCGTCAGGGTATGGCTACACCTTC
TRBV11-2,TRBJ2-3,few,TRBD1,CASAGQGTDTQYF,TGTGCCAGCGCGGGACAGGGGACAGATACGCAGTATTTT
TRBV5-1,TRBJ1-4,few,NA,CASSFRPDEKLFF,TGCGCCAGCAGCTTTCGGCCGGATGAAAAACTGTTTTTT
TRBV10-2,TRBJ2-1,many,NA,CASSEYFLSNEQFF,TGCGCCAGCAGTGAGTACTTCCTCTCGAATGAGCAGTTCTTC